This note documents a single T cell receptor (beta chain) sequence. Antigen unknown. TCR analog templates of synthetic origin were spiked into each PCR. Libraries were prepared by immunoSEQ multiplex PCR; TCRdb keeps only in-frame clonotypes and omits some of them. This sample has about 29,000 clones, with around nine tenths found just once. These data are taken from a study of PD-L1 blockade in urothelial cancer. Findings of the study overall: Pretreatment TCR clonality in blood under the median foretold superior survival.

V shed 2 bases, J shed 1 base, and the junction held 2 bases outside the gene matches. Germline lookup yields CDR1 SGHNT and CDR2 YYREEE (reference sequence). This CDR3 is 15 amino acids long. The sequencing used PBMCs, collected around atezolizumab (anti-PD-L1) treatment. The chain joins TRBV5-4 to TRBJ2-5; 10 nucleotides line up with TRBD1. This clonotype was obtained from a man aged 45-65 years with urothelial cancer. CDR3 DNA sequence: TGTGCCAGCAGCTTAAGGACAGGGGGCCAAGAGACCCAGTACTTC. Translation: CASSLRTGGQETQYF.